This TCR beta chain was recovered during a study of T-cell memory formation after mild COVID-19. Study as a whole: TCR clustering was largely donor specific. Regarding the study as a whole: Contracting clones from day 15 to 85 had balanced CD4/CD8; later expanders favoured CD4+. Clones from the second wave (peaking day 37) had unconfirmed SARS-CoV-2 specificity.

Libraries for TCRalpha and TCRbeta carried sample barcodes and unique molecular identifiers via 5'RACE. Each CDR3 protein is one row after TCRdb ran MiXCR on the 5' RACE reads. This table holds 450,000 to 650,000 distinct CDR3 sequences, around 17% found once. In this sample, this clonotype turned up a few times. Antigen unknown. This receptor was identified in an adult woman who had mild COVID-19 (a few samples of this study predate the infection). Cell type and time point are not known. Sequenced: PBMCs or a T cell subset sorted from them (not recorded which).

The DNA for the CDR3 is TGTGCCAGCAGTGAATTGGGAGGCAGCAATGAGCAGTTCTTC. Translated: CASSELGGSNEQFF. This sequence joins TRBV25-1 and TRBJ2-1; TRBD2 might be the D (6 bases). In germline, CDR1 is MGHDK, CDR2 SYGVNS. Between the trimmed V and J ends, which lost 1 base and 6 bases, there was a span of 10 bases. This CDR3 is 14 amino acids long.